This T cell receptor (beta chain) was identified during a study of blood T cells in healthy people across ages. Then a second PCR, running roughly 6 to 11 cycles, was carried out with a sample-barcoded 5' primer and a J-beta primer mix. Using its own MiXCR run on the 5' RACE reads, TCRdb lists one record per CDR3 protein. The repertoire holds 1.5 million to 2 million distinct CDR3 sequences, with 40% to 55% as singletons. The CDR3 has 15 residues. Trimming removed 2 bases from V and 8 bases from J; junction bases left unmatched: 8. CDR1 is KGHSY and CDR2 is FQNENV in the germline V gene. This receptor was identified in a woman between 35 and 50 years old in good health. Sequenced: blood. The rearrangement links TRBV16 to TRBJ1-4; TRBD1 matches 7 bases. CDR3 nucleotides: TGTGCCAGCAGCCAAGTCAGGGACAGATCGGAAAAACTGTTTTTT. Translated: CASSQVRDRSEKLFF.